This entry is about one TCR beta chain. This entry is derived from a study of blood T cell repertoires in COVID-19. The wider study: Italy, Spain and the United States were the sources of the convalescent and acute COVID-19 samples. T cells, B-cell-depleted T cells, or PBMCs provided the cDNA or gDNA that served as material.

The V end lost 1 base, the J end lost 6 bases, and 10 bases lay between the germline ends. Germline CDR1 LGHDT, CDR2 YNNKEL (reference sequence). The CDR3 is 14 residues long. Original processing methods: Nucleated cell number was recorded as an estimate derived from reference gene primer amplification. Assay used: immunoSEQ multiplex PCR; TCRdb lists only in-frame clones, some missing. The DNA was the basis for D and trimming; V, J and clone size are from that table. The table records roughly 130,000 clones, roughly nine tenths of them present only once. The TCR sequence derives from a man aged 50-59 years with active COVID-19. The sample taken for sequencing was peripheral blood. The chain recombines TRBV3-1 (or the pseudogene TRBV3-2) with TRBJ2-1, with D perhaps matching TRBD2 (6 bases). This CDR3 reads CASSQGLASNEQFF. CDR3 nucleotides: TGTGCCAGCAGCCAAGGTCTAGCGAGCAATGAGCAGTTCTTC.